This TCR beta chain was sequenced for a study of blood T cells in healthy people across ages (dated by TCRdb to between 2014 and 2017). Turning to the overall study: In model experiments, template switching captured roughly one uniquely barcoded TCR beta cDNA molecule for every two T cells. The study measured age-related changes in TCR beta repertoire diversity using deep sequencing normalized with unique cDNA molecular identifiers. The donors were split into four age groups: young (average around 17 years), middle-aged (more than 35), aged (about 56) and long-lived (more than 80). The study analyzed two additional independent replicas of 1 million unique cDNA reads from the same blood draw for two donors, one aged 18 to 29 and one aged 80 or older.

Looking up the germline V gene (reference sequence) yields CDR1 MNHEY and CDR2 SMNVEV. The CDR3 holds 15 amino acids from the cysteine to the phenylalanine. The retained sequence is limited to the CDR3, 45 bases, with the frame set at the first base. The 40 or so donors, aged about 6 to 95 years, were systemically healthy Caucasian individuals from Russia. Each donor gave about 9.8 milliliters of peripheral blood, drawn into EDTA-treated Vacutainer tubes. Ficoll-Paque density-gradient centrifugation was used to isolate PBMCs, with at least 7 million per sample. Total RNA was extracted from PBMCs with Trizol reagent, with at least 6 micrograms obtained per sample. The percentages of naive CD45RAhigh/CD27high T cells were determined by flow cytometry on a PBMC aliquot from every donor. Concerning this clonotype itself: No antigen is known for it. No quality values exist for individual bases; no much larger clone is one base distant.

The library came from 5' RACE. The data were produced on an Illumina HiSeq 2500. A second PCR of about 6 to 11 cycles was run with a J-beta primer mix and a sample-barcoded 5' primer. Each TCR beta cDNA molecule received a unique molecular identifier from a template-switch 5' adaptor carrying 12 random nucleotides. Each sample yielded at least 2.5 million CDR3-containing paired-end reads. The Mint cDNA synthesis kit, primed by a TRBC-specific oligonucleotide, was used to synthesize first-strand cDNA from all RNA. All cDNA was treated with uracil-DNA glycosylase and then went through a first 18-cycle PCR with the universal primers M1SS and BC2_uni_R. The study's own analysis went as follows. Normalization of each sample was performed by random selection of 1 million high-quality reads, each carrying a distinct molecular identifier. Reads with shared molecular identifiers were discarded instead of being binned into consensus sequences. CDR3 identification, clonotype clustering and error correction used MiTCR with a Q25 quality threshold and the strictest error-elimination algorithm. A nonparametric unseen species model with Euler transformation was used to estimate lower-bound total TCR beta diversity. TCRdb's own reprocessing of the public reads used fastp at Q25 and MiXCR and kept productive beta chains. Rows with a matching CDR3 protein are joined into one entry that keeps the most common DNA and genes. The V and J calls and clone size are TCRdb's, not the authors'. This sample holds some 760,000 distinct CDR3 sequences; 25% were observed only once. 3% to 4.5% of the sample comes from the top ten.

The paper as a whole reports these results and caveats: Total diversity estimates from one million sequenced T cells were considered lower bounds and underestimates. Donor CMV infection status was unknown, potentially confounding age-related changes in expanded clonotypes. Bulk unsorted PBMC profiling prevented conclusive comparison of naive and antigen-experienced compartments. The long-lived group showed more naive CD4+ T cells, fewer expanded clones and increased TCR diversity than the aged group, suggesting age selection. As age increased, observed TCR beta diversity per million T cells dropped in a roughly linear way, and a significant reduction was already evident by age roughly 40. There was a strong correlation between observed TCR beta diversity and the percentage of naive T cells measured by flow cytometry.

These same data were also listed under a study on T cells of mothers and their children. The second study also describes: Nine systemically healthy Caucasian individuals, comprising three mothers and their six children, were included as donors. cDNA synthesis consumed the entire amount of extracted RNA, loaded at around 1.4 ug RNA in each 15 ul reaction. Sample barcodes and 2-4 random nucleotides were added via the M1S primer in the second PCR. Each mother yielded over 9.5 million TCR beta CDR3 reads and each child about 3 million reads. Thymic selection similarly shapes TCR recombination output in related and unrelated pairs, with minor effect from inherited differences. Normalized repertoire overlap was always found to be slightly, but never significantly, higher in related mother-child pairs than in unrelated mother-child pairs. No persistent microchimeric T cell clones were found, with a detection sensitivity of 85 to 100 clones per million clonotypes. In the study, deep NGS was used to compare the TCR beta repertoires of mothers and children, and features distinguishing related mother-child pairs from unrelated individuals were sought. On average, the children were approximately 11 +/- 4 years old, while the mothers were approximately 40 +/- 4 years old. After adapter ligation was performed with NEBNext reagents, the libraries were sequenced on an Illumina HiSeq 2000 with 100+100 nt paired-end reads. To avoid cross-contamination, the mother libraries and the child libraries were prepared a month apart and sequenced in separate runs. Between about 500,000 and 2,300,000 distinct TCR beta clonotypes were identified per donor. Naive TCR beta clonotypes were estimated from low-frequency clonotypes matched to each donor's FACS-determined naive share, without sorting.

The sample comprised blood. The TCR originated in a boy between 10 and 17 years old in good health. The chain employs TRBV27 and TRBJ2-5, with TRBD2 tentatively as D gene (5 bases match). The DNA end lines up better with TRBJ2-7; the J call may be wrong. The nucleotide sequence reads TGTGCCAGCAGTTTTTCCGGAGGCCCTGCGTACGAGCAGTACTTC. This codes for CASSFSGGPAYEQYF.